These 9 T cell receptor beta chains were sequenced from one sample in a study of T cell responses to AZD1222 COVID-19 vaccine. TCRdb's copy holds only in-frame clones and misses some; the assay was immunoSEQ multiplex PCR. Of about 57,000 clones listed, around 87% are singletons. This specimen was peripheral blood, taken on day 0 of AZD1222 vaccination. The receptors derive from an adult in good health.

The chain recombines TRBV30 with TRBJ2-3, with unresolved D. The CDR3 covers 12 residues. Trimming cost V 3 bases and J 5 bases, with 9 bases left between them. The germline CDR1 and CDR2 sequences are GTSNPN and SVGIG (reference sequence). In DNA, the CDR3 is TGTGCCTGGAGCGCCCAAGGAGATACGCAGTATTTT. The encoded protein is CAWSAQGDTQYF.

The chain joins TRBV6-5 to TRBJ2-3, with D possibly TRBD2 on 6 matching bases. Trimming took off 2 bases at V and 4 bases at J, with 13 bases between the two ends. Germline V gene data show CDR1 as MNHEY and CDR2 as SVGAGI. The CDR3 has 15 residues. The CDR3 coding sequence is TGTGCCAGCAGTTACGACGGGAGTTTCGCAGATACGCAGTATTTT. Translated, it gives CASSYDGSFADTQYF.

This rearrangement joins TRBV4-3 to TRBJ1-2; D may be TRBD1 (6 bases). The germline gives CDR1 LGHNA, CDR2 YSLEER. This CDR3 comprises 14 residues. Trimming cost V 1 base and J 4 bases, with 10 bases left between them. The CDR3 DNA follows: TGCGCCAGCAGCCAAGCAGGGGCCTCCTATGGCTACACCTTC. Its translation is CASSQAGASYGYTF.

This chain connects TRBV19 to TRBJ2-5; unclear D gene. Trimming left V 2 bases short and J 5 bases short, with 12 bases between. There are 14 residues in the CDR3. Germline CDR1 and CDR2: LNHDA and SQIVND (reference sequence). The DNA of the CDR3 is TGTGCCAGTAGTATAAATACAGTGTCGGAGACCCAGTACTTC. Its protein product is CASSINTVSETQYF.

The chain is built from TRBV7-3 and TRBJ1-1; tentatively, D is TRBD1 (6 bases). The V end was cut by 2 bases, the J end by 1 base, with 11 bases between. Germline values: CDR1 SGHTA, CDR2 FQGTGA. The CDR3 has 15 residues. CDR3 in DNA: TGTGCCAGCAGCTTAGGGGGCGGGACGAACACTGAAGCTTTCTTT. It translates to CASSLGGGTNTEAFF.

V and J are TRBV30 and TRBJ2-2, with D possibly being TRBD2 (5 bases). CDR3 length equals 13 residues. Trimming removed 2 bases from V and 4 bases from J, with 8 bases in between. CDR1 is GTSNPN, CDR2 SVGIG, per germline (reference sequence). CDR3 DNA sequence: TGTGCCTGGAGTTCGGGGTTCACCGGGGAGCTGTTTTTT. Encoded protein: CAWSSGFTGELFF.

The rearrangement joins TRBV5-1 to TRBJ2-2, with D perhaps assigned TRBD1 or TRBD2 (5 bases each). V gave up 6 bases and J gave up 3 bases, with 15 bases separating them. This CDR3 is 15 amino acids long. Germline V gene data show CDR1 as SGHRS and CDR2 as YFSETQ. As DNA, the CDR3 is TGCGCCAGCAAAGGAGCCGGGACCGACACCGGGGAGCTGTTTTTT. Amino acid sequence: CASKGAGTDTGELFF.

The rearrangement links TRBV28 to TRBJ1-5; D perhaps matches TRBD1 (5 bases). Between the trimmed V and J ends, which lost 6 bases and 3 bases, there was a span of 15 bases. Germline V gives CDR1 MDHEN, CDR2 SYDVKM. This CDR3 is 15 amino acids long. CDR3 DNA: TGTGCCAGCAGACGAATCCGGGACTACAATCAGCCCCAGCATTTT. Amino acid sequence: CASRRIRDYNQPQHF.

This clone was detected once. The chain couples TRBV2 to TRBJ2-7, with 8 bases fitting TRBD2. CDR1 and CDR2 (germline): SNHLY, FYNNEI. V shed 1 base and J 7 bases; nucleotides not matched to a gene: 9. This CDR3 contains 15 residues. Here the CDR3 reads CASSEGLAGLGEQYF. CDR3 nucleotide sequence: TGTGCCAGCAGTGAAGGGTTAGCGGGACTAGGTGAGCAGTACTTC.